One sample yielded the 8 T cell receptor beta chains listed below, sequenced in a study of PD-1 blockade in classical Hodgkin lymphoma. Time point meaning: cycle 4 day 1 (C4D1), after 6 weeks of nivolumab. No patient escaped relapse after autologous stem cell transplantation, and brentuximab vedotin exposure varied. Method: immunoSEQ multiplex PCR; TCRdb's copy keeps in-frame clones and lacks some. The sample has tens of thousands of clones, more than 70% seen once; the top ten hold 9.4%. The source material was peripheral blood mononuclear cells (PBMCs), sampled before the fourth cycle of nivolumab. These receptors all come from a human donor with classical Hodgkin lymphoma.

Only one count was recorded for this clone. The rearrangement joins TRBV18 to TRBJ1-6, with 9 bases fitting TRBD1. J gave up 7 bases and V 2 bases, and 0 bases lay outside the gene matches. This CDR3 has 14 amino acids. The V gene's germline CDR1 is KGHSH and CDR2 LQKENI. CDR3 DNA: TGTGCCAGCTCACCAGGACAGGGGAATTCACCCCTCCACTTT. Translated, it gives CASSPGQGNSPLHF.

The chain is built from TRBV30 and TRBJ1-5; a weak D match, TRBD1 (5 bases). V dropped 7 bases and J dropped 3 bases, with 13 bases sitting between them. Germline V gene lookup returns CDR1 GTSNPN and CDR2 SVGIG (reference sequence). This CDR3 is built from 13 residues. For the CDR3, the DNA is TGTGCCTTCGGAACAGGTCCCAATCAGCCCCAGCATTTT. It encodes CAFGTGPNQPQHF.

The chain joins TRBV2 to TRBJ2-7; TRBD2 agrees at 9 bases. Germline assignment: CDR1 SNHLY and CDR2 FYNNEI. The CDR3 totals 15 residues. V trimming: 3 bases; J trimming: 3 bases; junction bases outside the gene matches: 6. Written as DNA, the CDR3 is TGTGCCAGCAGTGAGTCGACTAGCGGAGACTACGAGCAGTACTTC. Translating gives CASSESTSGDYEQYF.

The CDR3 sequence is CASRGAEATNEKLFF. The CDR3 nucleotides are TGCGCCAGCAGGGGGGCCGAGGCAACTAATGAAAAACTGTTTTTT. The chain links TRBV5-1 to TRBJ1-4, with a weak D call TRBD1 (6 bases). The CDR3 consists of 15 residues. Germline V CDR1 and CDR2: SGHRS, YFSETQ. V lost 5 bases, J lost 0 bases, and 11 bases lay in between.

This clone occurred once. This rearrangement joins TRBV18 to TRBJ2-7, with D possibly matching TRBD1 (6 bases). The CDR3 loop spans 14 amino acids. The germline CDR1 and CDR2 sequences are KGHSH and LQKENI. Trimming pared 3 bases from V and 6 bases from J, leaving 15 bases between. In nucleotides, the CDR3 is TGTGCCAGCTCACCTGGGGGCAGGGGTGCCGAGCAGTACTTC. This gives the protein CASSPGGRGAEQYF.

CDR3 residues: CASSYSAGGPGDTQYF. The DNA for the CDR3 is TGTGCCAGCAGTTACTCGGCGGGGGGGCCGGGTGATACGCAGTATTTT. This chain joins TRBV6-5 and TRBJ2-3; 9 nucleotides match TRBD2. Losses at the gene ends were 0 bases for V and 6 bases for J; bases not matched to a gene: 7. The germline CDR1 and CDR2 sequences are MNHEY and SVGAGI. This CDR3 comprises 16 residues.

This clone came up many times. This chain uses TRBV11-3 with TRBJ2-7; TRBD1 aligns across 8 bases. This CDR3 is built from 13 residues. CDR1 SGHNT and CDR2 YENEEA come from the germline V gene. The trim removed 5 bases at V and 3 bases at J, leaving 3 bases unmatched. The CDR3 coding sequence is TGTGCCAGCAGCCCTGGACAGGGCTACGAGCAGTACTTC. Protein sequence: CASSPGQGYEQYF.

V and J are TRBV6-5 and TRBJ1-2; D gene ambiguous. Trimming shortened V by 5 bases and J by 4 bases, and 17 bases separated the two germline ends. In germline, CDR1 is MNHEY, CDR2 SVGAGI. CDR3 length equals 15 residues. CDR3 sequence reads: CASSQTGNSGYGYTF. The CDR3 bases are TGTGCCAGCAGTCAAACGGGGAATAGTGGCTATGGCTACACCTTC.